This is a list of T cell receptor beta chains from one sample in a study of shared clonotypes between healthy human individuals. Clones were sequenced by immunoSEQ multiplex PCR, and TCRdb holds only the in-frame ones, with some missing. The sample shows just over 2,000,000 clones, approximately 94% of them seen only once. The specimen was naive CD8+ T cells sorted from blood. The receptors stem from a man aged 18 to 29 in good health. Each CDR3 is given with its conserved first and last residue. Fields, in order: V gene, J gene, clone size, D gene, CDR3 protein, CDR3 DNA. A D gene is named only where the DNA matches it firmly. A clone size is listed for some rows: how often the clone was seen (once, few, many), or a class if it is expanded.

>TRBV25-1|TRBJ2-1|NA|TRBD2
CASSVGGGSYNEQFF
TGTGCCAGCAGTGTAGGCGGGGGTTCCTACAATGAGCAGTTCTTC
>TRBV7-9|TRBJ2-7|NA|NA
CASSLILAPYEQYF
TGTGCCAGCAGCCTAATACTAGCTCCCTACGAGCAGTACTTC
>TRBV9|TRBJ2-5|NA|NA
CASSLDPRAGETQYF
TGTGCCAGCAGCCTCGACCCCCGGGCGGGAGAGACCCAGTACTTC
>TRBV25-1|TRBJ2-5|once|NA
CASSEYGTAKETQYF
TGTGCCAGCAGTGAATACGGGACCGCGAAAGAGACCCAGTACTTC
>TRBV9|TRBJ2-7|NA|NA
CASTQGGDGTYEQYF
TGTGCCAGCACCCAAGGAGGGGACGGAACCTACGAGCAGTACTTC
>TRBV19|TRBJ1-2|NA|NA
CASSIGLGHGYTF
TGTGCCAGTAGTATAGGTTTAGGGCATGGCTACACCTTC
>TRBV13|TRBJ2-7|NA|TRBD2
CASSHRTRLGDEQYF
TGTGCCAGCAGCCATAGGACTAGGCTGGGGGACGAGCAGTACTTC
>TRBV7-6|TRBJ2-1|NA|NA
CASSILPDGEQFF
TGTGCCAGCAGCATTTTGCCCGACGGTGAGCAGTTCTTC
>TRBV11-2|TRBJ2-1|NA|TRBD2
CASSFGGAWVEQFF
TGTGCCAGCAGCTTCGGGGGGGCCTGGGTTGAGCAGTTCTTC
>TRBV30|TRBJ2-5|NA|TRBD1
CAWADRGGETQYF
TGTGCCTGGGCTGACAGGGGAGGAGAGACCCAGTACTTC
>TRBV12-5|TRBJ1-3|NA|NA
CASGLFGSGNTIYF
TGTGCTAGTGGTTTGTTCGGGTCTGGAAACACCATATATTTT
>TRBV4-3|TRBJ2-3|NA|NA
CASSPPSTDTQYF
TGCGCCAGCAGCCCCCCTAGCACAGATACGCAGTATTTT
>TRBV19|TRBJ2-1|NA|NA
CASSIRDGAYNEQFF
TGTGCCAGTAGTATACGGGACGGAGCCTACAATGAGCAGTTCTTC
>TRBV6-1|TRBJ2-7|NA|NA
CASSEGLGGYEQYF
TGTGCCAGCAGTGAAGGGTTAGGGGGCTACGAGCAGTACTTC
>TRBV6-5|TRBJ2-7|NA|NA
CASSPIDSHSYEQYF
TGTGCCAGCAGCCCGATAGACTCCCACTCCTACGAGCAGTACTTC
>TRBV7-8|TRBJ2-5|NA|NA
CASSLAEETQYF
TGTGCCAGCAGCTTAGCCGAAGAGACCCAGTACTTC
>TRBV7-8|TRBJ2-7|NA|NA
CASSLLNRDHEQYF
TGTGCCAGCAGCTTATTAAACAGGGACCACGAGCAGTACTTC
>TRBV7-7|TRBJ2-7|NA|NA
CASSSGPSYEQYF
TGTGCTAGCAGCTCCGGGCCTTCCTACGAGCAGTACTTC
>TRBV10-3|TRBJ2-2|NA|TRBD2
CAISEGLAGGTNTGELFF
TGTGCCATCAGTGAGGGACTAGCGGGGGGAACGAACACCGGGGAGCTGTTTTTT
>TRBV6-1|TRBJ2-1|NA|NA
CASSDGSYNEQFF
TGTGCCAGCAGTGATGGCTCCTACAATGAGCAGTTCTTC
>TRBV4-2|TRBJ1-5|NA|NA
CASSQDLGKQGHF
TGTGCCAGCAGCCAAGATTTGGGGAAACAGGGTCATTTT
>TRBV25-1|TRBJ2-2|NA|TRBD2
CASSESPLAGGPPGELFF
TGTGCCAGCAGTGAATCCCCACTAGCGGGAGGGCCCCCCGGGGAGCTGTTTTTT
>TRBV7-6|TRBJ2-7|NA|NA
CASSPSSSGTYEQYF
TGTGCCAGCAGCCCTTCCTCCAGCGGCACCTACGAGCAGTACTTC
>TRBV11-2|TRBJ2-7|NA|TRBD1
CASSLAPGQAYEQYF
TGTGCCAGCAGCTTAGCGCCGGGACAGGCCTACGAGCAGTACTTC
>TRBV29-1|TRBJ2-1|NA|TRBD2
CSVDELAGGKRLSSYNEQFF
TGCAGCGTTGATGAACTAGCGGGGGGTAAACGCTTGAGCTCCTACAATGAGCAGTTCTTC
>TRBV7-2|TRBJ2-1|NA|NA
CASSLFEGLQGYNEQFF
TGTGCCAGCAGCCTCTTTGAGGGGCTTCAGGGTTACAATGAGCAGTTCTTC
>TRBV28|TRBJ1-1|NA|NA
CASSPSRSGTEAFF
TGTGCCAGCAGTCCCAGTCGATCGGGCACTGAAGCTTTCTTT
>TRBV11-2|TRBJ2-1|NA|NA
CASSLGHGEQFF
TGTGCCAGCAGCTTAGGTCATGGTGAGCAGTTCTTC
>TRBV7-3|TRBJ1-1|NA|TRBD1
CASSIGQGDTEAFF
TGTGCCAGCAGCATAGGACAGGGAGACACTGAAGCTTTCTTT
>TRBV27|TRBJ1-4|NA|NA
CASTSGTGNEKLFF
TGTGCCAGCACCTCCGGGACTGGTAATGAAAAACTGTTTTTT
>TRBV12-2|TRBJ1-5|NA|NA
CASRLEGVSNQPQHF
TGTGCAAGTCGCTTAGAAGGGGTAAGCAATCAGCCCCAGCATTTT
>TRBV27|TRBJ1-1|once|NA
CASSPGHRNEAFF
TGTGCCAGCAGTCCAGGACATAGGAATGAAGCTTTCTTT
>TRBV7-9|TRBJ2-7|NA|NA
CASSLVSSPTYEQYF
TGTGCCAGCAGCTTAGTGTCTAGCCCAACCTACGAGCAGTACTTC
>TRBV5-1|TRBJ2-7|NA|NA
CASSLTTGMSSEQYF
TGCGCCAGCAGCTTGACCACAGGGATGAGTAGTGAGCAGTACTTC
>TRBV27|TRBJ2-5|NA|TRBD2
CASRISGGETQYF
TGTGCCAGCAGAATTAGCGGGGGCGAGACCCAGTACTTC
>TRBV19|TRBJ1-5|NA|NA
CASIGGALNQPQHF
TGTGCCAGTATAGGGGGGGCTTTGAATCAGCCCCAGCATTTT
>TRBV27|TRBJ2-7|once|NA
CASSLASAGPWEQYF
TGTGCCAGCAGTTTAGCCTCGGCGGGGCCCTGGGAGCAGTACTTC
>TRBV27|TRBJ1-1|NA|TRBD1
CASSPGTANTEAFF
TGTGCCAGCAGTCCCGGGACAGCCAACACTGAAGCTTTCTTT
>TRBV10-3|TRBJ2-2|NA|TRBD2
CAISESLAGGPPGELFF
TGTGCCATCAGTGAGTCGCTAGCGGGGGGGCCACCCGGGGAGCTGTTTTTT
>TRBV4-3|TRBJ2-3|NA|TRBD2
CASSQSVAGDYSGRRSDTQYF
TGCGCCAGCAGCCAATCGGTGGCGGGGGACTATAGCGGGAGAAGGTCAGATACGCAGTATTTT
>TRBV7-9|TRBJ2-7|NA|NA
CASSLAGQGSSEQYF
TGTGCCAGCAGCTTAGCGGGCCAGGGGTCGAGCGAGCAGTACTTC
>TRBV7-9|TRBJ2-5|NA|TRBD1
CASSSADRDQETQYF
TGTGCCAGCAGCTCCGCAGACAGGGACCAAGAGACCCAGTACTTC
>TRBV5-6|TRBJ2-1|NA|TRBD1
CASSLGDSGQFF
TGTGCCAGCAGCTTGGGGGACAGTGGGCAGTTCTTC
>TRBV20-1|TRBJ1-1|NA|NA
CSAGGYEAFF
TGCAGTGCCGGAGGGTATGAAGCTTTCTTT
>TRBV6-6|TRBJ2-7|once|NA
CASSYAPADRFLEQYF
TGTGCCAGCAGTTATGCCCCCGCCGACCGGTTTCTAGAGCAGTACTTC
>TRBV28|TRBJ2-1|NA|NA
CASSFPDPEQFF
TGTGCCAGCAGTTTTCCCGACCCTGAGCAGTTCTTC
>TRBV9|TRBJ1-1|NA|NA
CASSARQVMNTEAFF
TGTGCCAGCAGCGCCCGACAGGTTATGAACACTGAAGCTTTCTTT
>TRBV18|TRBJ1-1|NA|TRBD1
CASSTNQGVKGEAFF
TGTGCCAGCTCAACAAATCAGGGGGTTAAGGGGGAAGCTTTCTTT
>TRBV19|TRBJ1-1|NA|NA
CASSIDLGTMNTEAFF
TGTGCCAGTAGTATAGATCTGGGGACCATGAACACTGAAGCTTTCTTT
>TRBV30|TRBJ1-5|NA|TRBD1
CAWSDTGGGNQPQHF
TGTGCCTGGAGTGACACAGGGGGCGGGAATCAGCCCCAGCATTTT
>TRBV7-9|TRBJ2-7|few|NA
CASSPASGGLGSYEQYF
TGTGCCAGCAGCCCCGCCAGTGGCGGGCTGGGATCCTACGAGCAGTACTTC
>TRBV27|TRBJ1-1|NA|NA
CATSPEGMNTEAFF
TGTGCCACCAGCCCGGAGGGAATGAACACTGAAGCTTTCTTT
>TRBV2|TRBJ1-6|NA|NA
CASSPYNSPLHF
TGTGCCAGCAGTCCTTATAATTCACCCCTCCACTTT
>TRBV5-1|TRBJ2-7|once|TRBD2
CASSLFPTSGRAVVPTYEQYF
TGCGCCAGCAGCTTGTTCCCAACTAGCGGGAGGGCCGTTGTCCCTACCTACGAGCAGTACTTC